Listed below are T cell receptor beta chains from one sample, sequenced in a study of blood T cell repertoires in COVID-19. Sequencing used immunoSEQ multiplex PCR; TCRdb keeps in-frame clones, though not all of them. The sample includes approximately 210,000 clones, around 75% of them seen just once. Material: peripheral blood. The receptor source for this set is a human donor in a cohort sampled during active COVID-19. Each CDR3 is given without its conserved first and last residue. Clone size, where shown, is once, few, many, or a class for clones that have expanded.

V gene	clone size	CDR3 protein
TRBV25-1	.	ASSDPWSSYEQY
TRBV7-2	.	ASSLVLMDTQY
TRBV24-1	.	ATGGLAGGPGTGELF
TRBV7-9	few	ASSSQSGIGNTIY
TRBV24-1	.	ATSDLGRGSAQH
TRBV7-2	.	ASSSQGNRREQY
TRBV4-2	once	ASSQDGPSVGSSYNEQF
TRBV27	.	ASSPGLGRERAETQY
TRBV28	few	ASTSLTGYNEAF
TRBV25-1	.	ASSRYTEAF
TRBV15	.	ATAGQLNQPQH
TRBV18	.	ASSPGSLRDRVYEQY
TRBV4-3	.	ASSQDLRTVRHYNEQF
TRBV7-9	.	ASSSQASSYEQY
TRBV5-1	.	ASSITGQGIGELF
TRBV28	.	ASSLFGGRYEQY
TRBV6-6	.	ASSQGDSTGETQY
TRBV7-9	.	ASSHGTSGRAVETQY
TRBV29-1	.	SVRSPDRGNLAGANVLT
TRBV24-1	.	ATSDYWADTQY
TRBV4-3	.	ASSLFWTTLEEKLF
TRBV6-5	few	ASSHTSGRSYEQY
TRBV5-1	.	ASSFLESSYNEQF
TRBV4-1	.	ASSQPTGVQGNQPQH
TRBV5-1	.	ASSPNRGGAGANVLT
TRBV3-1/TRBV3-2	.	ASSRQVLGGTGELF
TRBV3-1/TRBV3-2	.	ASSHDRVSGNTIY
TRBV13	few	ASSTRGGAYEQY
TRBV5-1	.	ASSFGGREEKLF
TRBV27	few	ASSRDLRGYT
TRBV4-3	.	ASSQAHPGTNYGYT
TRBV6-5	few	ASSYSRWQNYEQY
TRBV4-1	.	ASSPTRGGYT
TRBV20-1	.	SAVGGNRQF
TRBV25-1	.	ASSTTGVTDTQY
TRBV3-1/TRBV3-2	.	ASSLSLAGSAGELF
TRBV7-2	.	ASSLGSQLGTNGYT
TRBV28	.	ASRRSGTMGGQEGVKLF